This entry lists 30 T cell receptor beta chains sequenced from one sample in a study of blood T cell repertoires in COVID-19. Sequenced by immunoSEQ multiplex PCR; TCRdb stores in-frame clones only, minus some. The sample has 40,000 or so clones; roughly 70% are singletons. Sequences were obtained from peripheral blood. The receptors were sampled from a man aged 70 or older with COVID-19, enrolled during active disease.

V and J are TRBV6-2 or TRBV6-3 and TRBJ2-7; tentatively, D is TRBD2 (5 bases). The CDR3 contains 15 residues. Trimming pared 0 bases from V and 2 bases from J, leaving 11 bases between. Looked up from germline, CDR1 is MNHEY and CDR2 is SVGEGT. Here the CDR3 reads CASSYSKWRAYEQYF. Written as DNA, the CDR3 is TGTGCCAGCAGTTACTCGAAGTGGCGGGCCTACGAGCAGTACTTC.

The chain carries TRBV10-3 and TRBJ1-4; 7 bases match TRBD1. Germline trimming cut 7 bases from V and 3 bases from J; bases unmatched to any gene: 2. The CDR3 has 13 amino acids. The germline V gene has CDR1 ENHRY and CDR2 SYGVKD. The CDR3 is CAIKDRPNEKLFF. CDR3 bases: TGTGCCATCAAGGACAGGCCTAATGAAAAACTGTTTTTT.

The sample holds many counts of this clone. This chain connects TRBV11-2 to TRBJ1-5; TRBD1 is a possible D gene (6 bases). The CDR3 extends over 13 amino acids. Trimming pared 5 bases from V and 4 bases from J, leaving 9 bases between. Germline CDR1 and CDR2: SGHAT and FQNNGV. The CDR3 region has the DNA TGTGCCAGCAGCAAGGACAGAAATCAGCCCCAGCATTTT. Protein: CASSKDRNQPQHF.

The CDR3 here is CASSPDPGGFYGYTF. Here the CDR3 DNA reads TGTGCCAGCTCACCAGATCCAGGGGGCTTCTATGGCTACACCTTC. This chain joins TRBV18 and TRBJ1-2; 8 positions match TRBD1. The CDR3 sequence is 15 residues long. The V segment lost 2 bases and the J segment 4 bases; nucleotides outside the gene matches: 6. Germline V gene lookup returns CDR1 KGHSH and CDR2 LQKENI. Drawing the rest from reference TRBV18 and TRBJ1-2, the complete variable domain is NAGVMQNPRHLVRRRGQEARLRCSPMKGHSHVYWYRQLPEEGLKFMVYLQKENIIDESGMPKERFSAEFPKEGPSILRIQQVVRGDSAAYFCASSPDPGGFYGYTFGSGTRLTVV.

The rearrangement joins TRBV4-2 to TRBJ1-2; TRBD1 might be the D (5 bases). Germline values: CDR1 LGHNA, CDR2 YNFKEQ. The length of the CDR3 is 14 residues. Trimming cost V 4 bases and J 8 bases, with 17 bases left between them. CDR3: CASSPNGGLWGYTF. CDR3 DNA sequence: TGTGCCAGCAGCCCAAACGGGGGACTATGGGGCTACACCTTC.

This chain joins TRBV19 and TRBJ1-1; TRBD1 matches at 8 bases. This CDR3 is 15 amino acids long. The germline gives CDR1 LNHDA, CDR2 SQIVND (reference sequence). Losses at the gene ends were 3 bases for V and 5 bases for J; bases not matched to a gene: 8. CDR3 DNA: TGTGCCAGTAGTATGACAGGGGCGCGGGTTACTGAAGCTTTCTTT. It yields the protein CASSMTGARVTEAFF.

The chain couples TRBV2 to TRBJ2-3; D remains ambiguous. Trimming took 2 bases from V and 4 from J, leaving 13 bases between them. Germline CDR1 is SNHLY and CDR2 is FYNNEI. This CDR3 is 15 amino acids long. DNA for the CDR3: TGTGCCAGCAGTGAACTAAACTTTTATCCAGATACGCAGTATTTT. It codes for CASSELNFYPDTQYF.

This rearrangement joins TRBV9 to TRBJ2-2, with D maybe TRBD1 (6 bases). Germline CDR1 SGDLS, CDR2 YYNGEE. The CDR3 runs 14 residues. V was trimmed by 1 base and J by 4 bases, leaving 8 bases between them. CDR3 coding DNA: TGTGCCAGCAGCGTAACAGGGAGCACCGGGGAGCTGTTTTTT. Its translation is CASSVTGSTGELFF.

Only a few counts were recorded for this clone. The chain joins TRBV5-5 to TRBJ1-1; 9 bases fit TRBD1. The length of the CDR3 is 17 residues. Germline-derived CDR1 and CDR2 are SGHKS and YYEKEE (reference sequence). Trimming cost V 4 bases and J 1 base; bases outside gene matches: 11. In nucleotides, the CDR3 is TGTGCCAGCAGCGGGAACCACAGGGGGCGGGGGAACACTGAAGCTTTCTTT. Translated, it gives CASSGNHRGRGNTEAFF. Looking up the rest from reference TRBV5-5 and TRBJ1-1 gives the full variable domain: DAGVTQSPTHLIKTRGQQVTLRCSPISGHKSVSWYQQVLGQGPQFIFQYYEKEERGRGNFPDRFSARQFPNYSSELNVNALLLGDSALYLCASSGNHRGRGNTEAFFGQGTRLTVV.

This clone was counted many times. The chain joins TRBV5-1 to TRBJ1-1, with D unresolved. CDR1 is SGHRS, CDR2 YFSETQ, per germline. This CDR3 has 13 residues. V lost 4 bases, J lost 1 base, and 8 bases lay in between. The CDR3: CASSQDQNTEAFF. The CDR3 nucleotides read TGCGCCAGCAGCCAGGATCAGAACACTGAAGCTTTCTTT.

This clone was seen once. CDR3 region: CASRAEDEQYF. CDR3 bases: TGCGCCAGCCGGGCGGAGGACGAGCAGTACTTC. The chain has TRBV5-1 and TRBJ2-7, with D perhaps matching TRBD2 (5 bases). Per the germline V gene, CDR1 is SGHRS and CDR2 is YFSETQ. The CDR3 extends over 11 amino acids. Trimming removed 7 bases from V and 5 bases from J, with 10 bases in between.

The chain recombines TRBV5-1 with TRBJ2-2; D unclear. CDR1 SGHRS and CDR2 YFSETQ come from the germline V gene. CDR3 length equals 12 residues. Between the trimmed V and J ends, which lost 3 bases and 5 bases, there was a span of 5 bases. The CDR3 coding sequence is TGCGCCAGCAGCTGGAGTACCGGGGAGCTGTTTTTT. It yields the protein CASSWSTGELFF. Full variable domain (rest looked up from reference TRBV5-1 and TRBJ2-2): KAGVTQTPRYLIKTRGQQVTLSCSPISGHRSVSWYQQTPGQGLQFLFEYFSETQRNKGNFPGRFSGRQFSNSRSEMNVSTLELGDSALYLCASSWSTGELFFGEGSRLTVL.

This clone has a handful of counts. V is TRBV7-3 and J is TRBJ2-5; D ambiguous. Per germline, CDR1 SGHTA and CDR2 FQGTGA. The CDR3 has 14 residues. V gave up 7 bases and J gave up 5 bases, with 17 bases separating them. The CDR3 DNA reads TGTGCCAGCACCGCCGCGCTCCAGGCGGAGACCCAGTACTTC. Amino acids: CASTAALQAETQYF.

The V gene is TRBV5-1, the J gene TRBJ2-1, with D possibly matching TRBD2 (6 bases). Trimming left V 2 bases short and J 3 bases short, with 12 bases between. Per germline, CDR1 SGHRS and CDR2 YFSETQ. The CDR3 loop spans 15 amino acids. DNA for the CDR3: TGCGCCAGCAGCTTCAGCAGGGAGGTCTACAATGAGCAGTTCTTC. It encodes CASSFSREVYNEQFF.

For the CDR3, the DNA is TGTGCCACCAGCAGAGTGGGGTGGATGACAGGGGGTCATGAGCAGTTCTTC. Translation: CATSRVGWMTGGHEQFF. The rearrangement uses TRBV15 and TRBJ2-1; 9 nucleotides agree with TRBD1. This CDR3 contains 17 residues. After removal of 1 base from V and 8 bases from J, the junction contained 12 bases not matched to a gene. Germline CDR1 LNHNV, CDR2 YYDKDF (reference sequence). The complete variable domain, with remaining parts taken from reference TRBV15 and TRBJ2-1, reads DAMVIQNPRYQVTQFGKPVTLSCSQTLNHNVMYWYQQKSSQAPKLLFHYYDKDFNNEADTPDNFQSRRPNTSFCFLDIRSPGLGDTAMYLCATSRVGWMTGGHEQFFGPGTRLTVL.

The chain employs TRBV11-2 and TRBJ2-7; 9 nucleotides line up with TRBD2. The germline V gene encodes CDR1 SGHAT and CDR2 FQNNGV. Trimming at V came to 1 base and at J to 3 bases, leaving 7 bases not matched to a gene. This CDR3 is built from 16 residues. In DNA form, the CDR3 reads TGTGCCAGCAGCTTAGGCTCTAGCGGGACGTACTACGAGCAGTACTTC. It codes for CASSLGSSGTYYEQYF.

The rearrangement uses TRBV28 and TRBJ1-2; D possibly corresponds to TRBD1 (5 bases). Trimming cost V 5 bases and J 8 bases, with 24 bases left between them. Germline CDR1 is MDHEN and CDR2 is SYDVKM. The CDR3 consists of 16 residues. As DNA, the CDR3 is TGTGCCAGCAGTGCCGCCCAAACAGGTCCCCGTCACGGCTACACCTTC. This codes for CASSAAQTGPRHGYTF.

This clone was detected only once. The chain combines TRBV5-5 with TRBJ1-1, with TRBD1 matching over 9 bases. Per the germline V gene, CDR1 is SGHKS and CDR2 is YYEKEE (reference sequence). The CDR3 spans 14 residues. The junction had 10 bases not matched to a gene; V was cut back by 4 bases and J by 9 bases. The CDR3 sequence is CASSVRDRAPKAFF. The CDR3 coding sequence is TGTGCCAGCAGCGTCCGGGACAGGGCCCCTAAAGCTTTCTTT.

The DNA of the CDR3 is TGTGCCAGCAGTCCGCAGGGGGCTAGTACCGGGGAGCTGTTTTTT. Its protein is CASSPQGASTGELFF. This sequence joins TRBV6-6 and TRBJ2-2; TRBD1 matches 8 bases. Germline V lookup: CDR1 MNHNY, CDR2 SVGAGI (reference sequence). The CDR3 has 15 residues. The trim removed 5 bases at V and 5 bases at J, leaving 7 bases unmatched.

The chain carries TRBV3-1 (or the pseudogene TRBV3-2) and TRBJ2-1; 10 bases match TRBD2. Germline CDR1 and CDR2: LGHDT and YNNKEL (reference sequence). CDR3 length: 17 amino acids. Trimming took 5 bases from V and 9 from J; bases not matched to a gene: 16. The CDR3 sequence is CASSFGGKAGGGSEQFF. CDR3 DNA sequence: TGTGCCAGCAGCTTCGGAGGGAAAGCGGGAGGGGGTTCTGAGCAGTTCTTC.

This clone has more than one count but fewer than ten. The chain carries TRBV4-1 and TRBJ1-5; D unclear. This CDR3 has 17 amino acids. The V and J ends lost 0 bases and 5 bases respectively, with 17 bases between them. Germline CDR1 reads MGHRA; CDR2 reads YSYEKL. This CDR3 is CASSQDRTESRYQPQHF. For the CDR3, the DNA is TGCGCCAGCAGCCAAGATCGAACAGAGAGCCGCTATCAGCCCCAGCATTTT.

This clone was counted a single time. Written as DNA, the CDR3 is TGTGCCAGCGGATCAGACTTCTATGGCTACACCTTC. Its protein is CASGSDFYGYTF. This chain uses TRBV7-3 with TRBJ1-2; D is unclear. Germline V CDR1 and CDR2: SGHTA, FQGTGA. V gave up 8 bases and J gave up 4 bases, with 11 bases separating them. This CDR3 spans 12 amino acids.

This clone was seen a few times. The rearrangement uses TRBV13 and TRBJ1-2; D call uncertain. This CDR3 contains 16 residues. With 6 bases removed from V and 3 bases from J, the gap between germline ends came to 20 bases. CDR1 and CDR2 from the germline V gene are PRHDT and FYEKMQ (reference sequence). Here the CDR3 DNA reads TGTGCCAGCAGACCTTCGGGGTTCTCTCTAGACTATGGCTACACCTTC. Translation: CASRPSGFSLDYGYTF.

CDR3 sequence (DNA): TGTGCCATCAGAGAACAGGGGAATCGCTACGAGCAGTACTTC. Protein: CAIREQGNRYEQYF. The chain combines TRBV10-3 with TRBJ2-7; TRBD1 agrees at 7 bases. The length of the CDR3 is 14 residues. CDR1 and CDR2 from the germline V gene are ENHRY and SYGVKD. With 6 bases clipped from V and 3 bases from J, the junction kept 8 bases outside the gene matches.

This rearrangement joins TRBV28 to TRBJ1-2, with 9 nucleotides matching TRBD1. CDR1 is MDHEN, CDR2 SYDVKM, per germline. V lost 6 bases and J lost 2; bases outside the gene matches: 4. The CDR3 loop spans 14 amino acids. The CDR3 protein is CASREQGANYGYTF. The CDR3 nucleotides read TGTGCCAGCAGGGAACAGGGGGCAAACTATGGCTACACCTTC.

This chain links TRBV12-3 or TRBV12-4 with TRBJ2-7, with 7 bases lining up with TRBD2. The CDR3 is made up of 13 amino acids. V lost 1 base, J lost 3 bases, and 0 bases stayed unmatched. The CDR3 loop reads CASSLGGSYEQYF. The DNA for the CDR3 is TGTGCCAGCAGTTTAGGCGGGAGCTACGAGCAGTACTTC.

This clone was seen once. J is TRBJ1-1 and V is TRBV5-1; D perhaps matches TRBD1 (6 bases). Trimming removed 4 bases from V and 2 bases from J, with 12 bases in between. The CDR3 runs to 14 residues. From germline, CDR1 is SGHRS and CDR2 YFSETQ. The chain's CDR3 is CASSTGQPNTEAFF. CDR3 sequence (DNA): TGCGCCAGCAGCACCGGACAGCCTAACACTGAAGCTTTCTTT.

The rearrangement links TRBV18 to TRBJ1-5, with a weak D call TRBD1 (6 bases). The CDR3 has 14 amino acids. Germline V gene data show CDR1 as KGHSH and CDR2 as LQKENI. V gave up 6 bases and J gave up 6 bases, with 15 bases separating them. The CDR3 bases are TGTGCCAGCTCTCAGGACAGACGGTTTCAGCCCCAGCATTTT. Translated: CASSQDRRFQPQHF.

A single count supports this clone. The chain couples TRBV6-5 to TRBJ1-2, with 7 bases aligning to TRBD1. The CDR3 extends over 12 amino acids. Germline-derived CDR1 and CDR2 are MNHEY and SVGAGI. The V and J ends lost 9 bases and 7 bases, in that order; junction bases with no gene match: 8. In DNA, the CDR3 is TGTGCCAGTTATACAGGGGCGGCTGGCTACACCTTC. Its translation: CASYTGAAGYTF.

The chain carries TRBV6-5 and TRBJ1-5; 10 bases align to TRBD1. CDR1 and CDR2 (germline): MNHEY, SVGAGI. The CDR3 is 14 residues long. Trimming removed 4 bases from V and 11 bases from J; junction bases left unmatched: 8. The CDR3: CASSSRDRGVTQHF. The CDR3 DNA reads TGTGCCAGCAGTTCCCGGGACAGGGGAGTGACCCAGCATTTT.